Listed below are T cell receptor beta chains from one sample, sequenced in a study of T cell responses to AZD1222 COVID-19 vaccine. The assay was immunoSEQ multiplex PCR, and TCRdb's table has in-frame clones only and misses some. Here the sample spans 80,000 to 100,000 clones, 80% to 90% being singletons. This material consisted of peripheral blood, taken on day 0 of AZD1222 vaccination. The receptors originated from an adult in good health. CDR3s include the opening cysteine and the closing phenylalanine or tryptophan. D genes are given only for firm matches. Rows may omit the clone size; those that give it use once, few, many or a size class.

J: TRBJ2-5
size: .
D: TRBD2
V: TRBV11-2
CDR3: CASSPGTSGRRVGETQYF
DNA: TGTGCCAGCAGCCCCGGGACTAGCGGGAGAAGAGTGGGGGAGACCCAGTACTTC

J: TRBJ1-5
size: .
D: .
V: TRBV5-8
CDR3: CASSPGRLSNQPQHF
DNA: TGTGCCAGCAGCCCGGGCAGGTTGAGCAATCAGCCCCAGCATTTT

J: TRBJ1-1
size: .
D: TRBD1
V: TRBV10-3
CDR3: CAISGTGPEAFF
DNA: TGTGCCATCAGCGGGACAGGGCCTGAAGCTTTCTTT

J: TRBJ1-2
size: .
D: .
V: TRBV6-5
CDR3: CASRPGLTYGYTF
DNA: TGTGCCAGCAGGCCCGGACTTACCTATGGCTACACCTTC

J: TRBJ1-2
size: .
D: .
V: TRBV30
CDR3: CAWTKDGGINYGYTF
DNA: TGTGCCTGGACCAAGGACGGGGGGATTAACTATGGCTACACCTTC

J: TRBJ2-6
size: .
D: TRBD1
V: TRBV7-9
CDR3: CASSARQGAGANVLTF
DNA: TGTGCCAGCAGCGCAAGACAGGGGGCGGGGGCCAACGTCCTGACTTTC

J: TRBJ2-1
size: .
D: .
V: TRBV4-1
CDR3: CASSSQTATYNEQFF
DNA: TGCGCCAGCAGCTCGCAGACAGCTACCTACAATGAGCAGTTCTTC

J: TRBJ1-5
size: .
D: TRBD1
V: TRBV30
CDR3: CAWGQGASNQPQHF
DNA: TGTGCCTGGGGACAGGGGGCCAGCAATCAGCCCCAGCATTTT

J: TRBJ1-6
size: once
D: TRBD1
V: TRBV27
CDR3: CASSKGQGGSPLHF
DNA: TGTGCCAGCAGTAAAGGACAGGGGGGCTCACCCCTCCACTTT

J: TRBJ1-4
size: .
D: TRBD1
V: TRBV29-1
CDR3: CSAQGGSHATNEKLFF
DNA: TGCAGCGCCCAGGGGGGTTCCCATGCAACTAATGAAAAACTGTTTTTT

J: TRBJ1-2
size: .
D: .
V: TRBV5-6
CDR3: CASSRTDYGYTF
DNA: TGTGCCAGCAGCAGGACAGACTATGGCTACACCTTC

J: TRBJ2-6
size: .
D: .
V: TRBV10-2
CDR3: CASSEQGSGANVLTF
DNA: TGCGCCAGCAGTGAACAGGGTTCTGGGGCCAACGTCCTGACTTTC

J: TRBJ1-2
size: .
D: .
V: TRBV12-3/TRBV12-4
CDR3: CASSLRQDYGYTF
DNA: TGTGCCAGCAGTTTAAGGCAGGACTATGGCTACACCTTC

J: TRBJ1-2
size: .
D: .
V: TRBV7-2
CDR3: CASSSGQSLSGYTF
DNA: TGTGCCAGCAGCTCCGGACAGTCCCTAAGCGGCTACACCTTC

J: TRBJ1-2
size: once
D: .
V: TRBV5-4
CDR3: CASSADSYGYTF
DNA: TGTGCCAGCAGCGCGGACAGCTATGGCTACACCTTC

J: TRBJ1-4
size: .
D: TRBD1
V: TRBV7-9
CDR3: CASSLGQGDEKLFF
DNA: TGTGCCAGCAGCTTGGGGCAGGGGGATGAAAAACTGTTTTTT

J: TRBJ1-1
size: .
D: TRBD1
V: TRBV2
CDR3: CASSSRQGAGTEAFF
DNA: TGTGCCAGCAGTAGTCGACAGGGGGCGGGTACTGAAGCTTTCTTT

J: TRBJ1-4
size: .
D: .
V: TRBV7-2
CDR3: CASSPQGQGEKLFF
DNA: TGTGCCAGCAGCCCCCAGGGGCAAGGCGAAAAACTGTTTTTT

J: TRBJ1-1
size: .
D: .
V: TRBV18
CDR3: CASSPQGGRVLADTEAFF
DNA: TGTGCCAGCTCACCACAAGGGGGGAGGGTACTTGCGGACACTGAAGCTTTCTTT

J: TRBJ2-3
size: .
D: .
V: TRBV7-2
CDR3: CASSSGASTDTQYF
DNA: TGTGCCAGCAGCTCGGGAGCTAGCACAGATACGCAGTATTTT

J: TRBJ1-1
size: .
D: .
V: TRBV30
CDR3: CAWSPLNTEAFF
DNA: TGTGCCTGGAGTCCTCTAAACACTGAAGCTTTCTTT

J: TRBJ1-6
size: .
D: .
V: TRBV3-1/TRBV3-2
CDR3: CASSQQVSYNSPLHF
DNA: TGTGCCAGCAGCCAGCAGGTATCCTATAATTCACCCCTCCACTTT

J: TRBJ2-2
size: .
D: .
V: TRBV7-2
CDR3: CASSKGGRENTGELFF
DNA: TGTGCCAGCAGCAAGGGGGGGCGCGAGAACACCGGGGAGCTGTTTTTT

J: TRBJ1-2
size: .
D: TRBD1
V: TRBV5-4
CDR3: CASSLSGTGVDGYTF
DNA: TGTGCCAGCAGTCTATCCGGGACAGGGGTTGATGGCTACACCTTC

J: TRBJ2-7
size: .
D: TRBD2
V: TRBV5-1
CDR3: CASSLVQAGGYEQYF
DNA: TGCGCCAGCAGCTTGGTTCAGGCGGGGGGCTACGAGCAGTACTTC

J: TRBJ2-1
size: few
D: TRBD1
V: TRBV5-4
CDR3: CASSSGQGIGNEQFF
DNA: TGTGCCAGCAGCTCCGGACAGGGGATCGGAAATGAGCAGTTCTTC

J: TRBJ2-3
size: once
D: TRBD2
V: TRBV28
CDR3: CASSLAGAGADTQYF
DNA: TGTGCCAGCAGCTTAGCGGGGGCAGGGGCAGATACGCAGTATTTT

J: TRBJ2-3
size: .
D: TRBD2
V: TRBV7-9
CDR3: CASSAGLAGNTDTQYF
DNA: TGTGCCAGCAGCGCGGGACTAGCGGGAAACACAGATACGCAGTATTTT

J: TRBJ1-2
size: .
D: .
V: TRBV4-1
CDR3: CASSQPDGNYGYTF
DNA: TGCGCCAGCAGCCAACCCGACGGGAACTATGGCTACACCTTC

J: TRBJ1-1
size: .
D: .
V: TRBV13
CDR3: CASSLGRGPYTEAFF
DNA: TGTGCCAGCAGCTTAGGTCGGGGGCCGTACACTGAAGCTTTCTTT

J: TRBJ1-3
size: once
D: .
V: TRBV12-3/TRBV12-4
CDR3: CASSLPSMGRPHF
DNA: TGTGCCAGCAGTTTACCTTCGATGGGTCGGCCCCATTTT

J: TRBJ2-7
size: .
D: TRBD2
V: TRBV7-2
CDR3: CASSASGSSYEQYF
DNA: TGTGCCAGCAGCGCTAGCGGGAGCTCCTACGAGCAGTACTTC

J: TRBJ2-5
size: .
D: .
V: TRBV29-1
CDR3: CSTQEGKETQYF
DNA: TGCAGCACTCAGGAGGGCAAAGAGACCCAGTACTTC

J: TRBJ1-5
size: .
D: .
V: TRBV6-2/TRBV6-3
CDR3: CASSYGTTVDQPQHF
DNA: TGTGCCAGCAGTTACGGGACAACCGTAGATCAGCCCCAGCATTTT

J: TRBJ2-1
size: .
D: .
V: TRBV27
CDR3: CASSKNSWADEQFF
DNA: TGTGCCAGCAGTAAAAACAGCTGGGCCGATGAGCAGTTCTTC

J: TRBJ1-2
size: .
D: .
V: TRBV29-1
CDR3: CSVGSQRQGYTF
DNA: TGCAGCGTAGGTTCACAACGACAAGGCTACACCTTC

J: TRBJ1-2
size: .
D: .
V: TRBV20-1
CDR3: CSANDPQGSSYGYTF
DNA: TGCAGTGCTAATGACCCACAGGGAAGTAGCTATGGCTACACCTTC

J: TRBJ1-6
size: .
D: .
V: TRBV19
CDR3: CASSIGGSLASPLHF
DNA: TGTGCCAGTAGTATAGGAGGGTCGCTTGCGTCACCCCTCCACTTT

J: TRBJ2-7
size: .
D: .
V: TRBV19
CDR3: CASSLLVVGSSYEQYF
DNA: TGTGCCAGTAGTCTCTTGGTTGTCGGTAGCTCCTACGAGCAGTACTTC

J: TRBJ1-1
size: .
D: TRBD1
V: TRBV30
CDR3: CAWSTQQGARILPSFF
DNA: TGTGCCTGGAGTACCCAACAGGGGGCGCGCATTTTACCGTCTTTCTTT

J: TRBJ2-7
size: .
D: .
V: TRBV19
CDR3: CASSGRGLSSYEQYF
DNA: TGTGCCAGTAGTGGCAGGGGATTGAGCTCCTACGAGCAGTACTTC

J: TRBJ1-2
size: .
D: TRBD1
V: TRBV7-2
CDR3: CASSLTGDSGYTF
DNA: TGTGCCAGCAGCTTGACAGGGGATAGCGGCTACACCTTC

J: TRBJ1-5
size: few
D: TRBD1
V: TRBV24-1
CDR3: CATSDPKPTGDNQPQHF
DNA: TGTGCCACCAGTGACCCAAAACCGACAGGGGACAATCAGCCCCAGCATTTT

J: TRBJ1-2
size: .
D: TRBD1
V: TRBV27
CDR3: CASSLSGQTSGYTF
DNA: TGTGCCAGCAGTTTATCGGGACAGACTAGCGGCTACACCTTC

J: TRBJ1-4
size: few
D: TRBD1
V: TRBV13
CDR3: CASSNRGPNEKLFF
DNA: TGTGCCAGCAGCAACAGGGGTCCTAATGAAAAACTGTTTTTT

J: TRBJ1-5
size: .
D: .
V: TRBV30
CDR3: CAWSVGQVSNQPQHF
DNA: TGTGCCTGGAGTGTAGGCCAGGTTAGCAATCAGCCCCAGCATTTT

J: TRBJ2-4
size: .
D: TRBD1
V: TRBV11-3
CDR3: CASKDRGAKNIQYF
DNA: TGTGCCAGCAAAGACAGGGGGGCCAAAAACATTCAGTACTTC

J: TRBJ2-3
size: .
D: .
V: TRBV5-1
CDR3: CASRADTDTQYF
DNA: TGCGCCAGCAGGGCGGACACAGATACGCAGTATTTT

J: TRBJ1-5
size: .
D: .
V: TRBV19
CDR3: CASSSQDRQPQHF
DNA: TGTGCCAGTAGTAGCCAGGACAGACAGCCCCAGCATTTT

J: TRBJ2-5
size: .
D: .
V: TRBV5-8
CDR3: CASGIWTDKETQYF
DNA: TGTGCCAGCGGTATCTGGACTGACAAAGAGACCCAGTACTTC

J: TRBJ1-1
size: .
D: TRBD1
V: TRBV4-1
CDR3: CASSQRDRGMNTEAFF
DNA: TGCGCCAGCAGCCAGCGGGACAGGGGAATGAACACTGAAGCTTTCTTT

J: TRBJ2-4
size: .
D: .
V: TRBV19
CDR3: CASAPQGTTAAKNIQYF
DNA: TGTGCCAGTGCCCCACAGGGCACCACTGCCGCCAAAAACATTCAGTACTTC